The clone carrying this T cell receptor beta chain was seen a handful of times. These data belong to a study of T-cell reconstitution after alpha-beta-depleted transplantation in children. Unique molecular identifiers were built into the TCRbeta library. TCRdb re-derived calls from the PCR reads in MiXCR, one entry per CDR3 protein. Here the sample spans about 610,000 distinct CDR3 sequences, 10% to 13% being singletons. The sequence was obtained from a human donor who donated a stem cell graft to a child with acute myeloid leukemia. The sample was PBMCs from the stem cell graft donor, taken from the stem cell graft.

CDR3 in amino acids: CASSQDLPGSPLHF. DNA of the CDR3: TGTGCCAGCAGTCAGGACCTTCCCGGTTCACCCCTCCACTTT. The chain joins TRBV12-3 or TRBV12-4 to TRBJ1-6; unclear D gene. This CDR3 region has 14 residues. V was shortened by 5 bases and J by 9 bases, with 14 bases between the two germline ends.